Described below is a single T cell receptor beta chain sequence and its context. No antigen is known for it. Genomic DNA templated the TCR beta VDJ and CDR3 profiling. TCRdb re-derived calls from the reads in MiXCR, one entry per CDR3 protein. The sample gives 75,000 to 80,000 distinct CDR3 sequences, just over 70% of which show up once; 70% to 90% is in the top ten. CD8+CD57+ cell expansion, shown by flow cytometry, had occurred in the patients selected for sequencing. The patients, all of them, had severe acquired aplastic anemia. Patients had received no therapy at the time of blood sampling. V lost 2 bases and J lost 6, with 14 bases in between. The CDR3 is 13 residues long. Germline V gene sequence: CDR1 DFQATT, CDR2 SNEGSKA (reference sequence). The data are from a study of CD8+CD57+ T cells in acquired aplastic anemia. Study context: Mean yield of DNA from sorted CD4+ and CD8+ cells was roughly 3.2 ug. General study findings and limits: Common to patients and controls were 25 to 30 CD8+ CDR3 sequences.

The chain employs TRBV20-1 and TRBJ2-7; D possibly corresponds to TRBD1 (5 bases). The receptor was isolated from a human donor with aplastic anemia. The sequencing sample was made of sorted CD4+, CD8+, or CD8+CD57+ T cells (not recorded which) from PBMCs. This chain's CDR3 is CSARPRTGIEQYF. CDR3 DNA: TGCAGTGCTAGACCCCGTACAGGAATCGAGCAGTACTTC.